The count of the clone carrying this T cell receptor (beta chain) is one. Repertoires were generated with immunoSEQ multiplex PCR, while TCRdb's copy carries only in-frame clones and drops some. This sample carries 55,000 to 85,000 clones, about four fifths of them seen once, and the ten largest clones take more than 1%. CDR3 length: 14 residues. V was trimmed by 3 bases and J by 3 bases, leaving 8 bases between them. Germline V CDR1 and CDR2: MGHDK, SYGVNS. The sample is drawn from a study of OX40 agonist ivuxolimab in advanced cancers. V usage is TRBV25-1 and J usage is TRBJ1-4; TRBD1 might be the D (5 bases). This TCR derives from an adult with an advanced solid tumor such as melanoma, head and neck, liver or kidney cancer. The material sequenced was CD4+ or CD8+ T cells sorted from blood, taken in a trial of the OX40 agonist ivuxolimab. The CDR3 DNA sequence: TGTGCCAGCAGTGAGGGCAGGGCTAATGAAAAACTGTTTTTT. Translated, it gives CASSEGRANEKLFF. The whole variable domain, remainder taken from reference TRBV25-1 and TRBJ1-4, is EADIYQTPRYLVIGTGKKITLECSQTMGHDKMYWYQQDPGMELHLIHYSYGVNSTEKGDLSSESTVSRIRTEHFPLTLESARPSHTSQYLCASSEGRANEKLFFGSGTQLSVL.